This T cell receptor beta chain was sequenced in a study of CD8 T cells in Susac syndrome. Findings of the study overall: The study conceded that its TCR sequencing and HLA analysis involved relatively few individuals.

V gave up 5 bases and J gave up 6 bases, with 13 bases separating them. Per germline, CDR1 SGHVS and CDR2 FQNEAQ. CDR3 size: 14 residues. Turning to this clonotype: Its antigen remains unidentified.

CD8+ and CD4+ T cells circulating in blood were sequenced for TCR beta. In the multiple sclerosis control group, patients were treatment-naive and had stable or active relapsing-remitting disease. Random hexamers were used to reverse transcribe 0.5 to 1 ug of RNA. TCR beta CDR3 was amplified by immunoSEQ multiplex PCR. This amplification extended across 54 Vbeta and 13 Jbeta segments. A single record per CDR3 protein comes from TCRdb applying MiXCR to the immunoSEQ multiplex PCR reads. The sample has around 270,000 distinct CDR3 sequences, about 82% seen once. This TCR derives from a human donor with multiple sclerosis. V usage is TRBV7-8 and J usage is TRBJ2-2; no definite D call. The sequenced sample consisted of CD8+ T cells from PBMCs. Here the CDR3 DNA reads TGTGCCAGCAGCGCACCCGTAAAGCCCGGGGAGCTGTTTTTT. Residues: CASSAPVKPGELFF.